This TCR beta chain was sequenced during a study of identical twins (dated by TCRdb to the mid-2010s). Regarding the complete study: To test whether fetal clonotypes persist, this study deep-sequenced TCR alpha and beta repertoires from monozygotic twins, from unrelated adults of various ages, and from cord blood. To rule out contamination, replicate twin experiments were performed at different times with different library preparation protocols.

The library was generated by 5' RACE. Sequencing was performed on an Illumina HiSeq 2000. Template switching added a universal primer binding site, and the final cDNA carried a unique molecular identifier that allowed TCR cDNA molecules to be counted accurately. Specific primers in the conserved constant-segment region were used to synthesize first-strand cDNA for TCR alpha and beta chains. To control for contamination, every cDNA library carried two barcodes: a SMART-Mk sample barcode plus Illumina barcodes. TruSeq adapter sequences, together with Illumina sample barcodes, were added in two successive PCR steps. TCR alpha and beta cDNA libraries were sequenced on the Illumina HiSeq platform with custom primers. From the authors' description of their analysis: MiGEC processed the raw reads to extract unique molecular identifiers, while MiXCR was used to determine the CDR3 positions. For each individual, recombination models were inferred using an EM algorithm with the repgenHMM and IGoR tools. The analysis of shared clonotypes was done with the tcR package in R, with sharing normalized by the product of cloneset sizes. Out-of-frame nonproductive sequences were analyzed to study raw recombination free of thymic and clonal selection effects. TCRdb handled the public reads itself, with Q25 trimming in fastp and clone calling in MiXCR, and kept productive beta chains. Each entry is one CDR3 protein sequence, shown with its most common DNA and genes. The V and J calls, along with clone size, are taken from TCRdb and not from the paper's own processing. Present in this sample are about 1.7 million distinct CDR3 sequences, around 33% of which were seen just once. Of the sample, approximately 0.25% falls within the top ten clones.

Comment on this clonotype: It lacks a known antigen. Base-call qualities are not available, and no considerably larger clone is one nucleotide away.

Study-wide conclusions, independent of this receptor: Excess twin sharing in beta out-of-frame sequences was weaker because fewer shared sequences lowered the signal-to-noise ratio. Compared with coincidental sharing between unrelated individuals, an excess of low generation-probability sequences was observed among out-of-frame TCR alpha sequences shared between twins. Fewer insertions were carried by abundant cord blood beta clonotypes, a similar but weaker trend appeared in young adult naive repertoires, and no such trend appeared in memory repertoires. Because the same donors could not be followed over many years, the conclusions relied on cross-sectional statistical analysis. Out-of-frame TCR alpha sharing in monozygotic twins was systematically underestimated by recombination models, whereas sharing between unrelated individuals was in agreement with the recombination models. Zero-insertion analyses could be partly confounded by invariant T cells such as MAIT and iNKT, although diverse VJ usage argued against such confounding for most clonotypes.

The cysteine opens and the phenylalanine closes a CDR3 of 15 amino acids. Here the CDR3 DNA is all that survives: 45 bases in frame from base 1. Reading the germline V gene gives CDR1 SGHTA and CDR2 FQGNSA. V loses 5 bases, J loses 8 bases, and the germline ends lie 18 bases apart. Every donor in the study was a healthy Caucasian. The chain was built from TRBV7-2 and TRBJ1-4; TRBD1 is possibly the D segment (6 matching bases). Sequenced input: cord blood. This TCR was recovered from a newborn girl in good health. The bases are TGTGCCAGCAGCACCCGTACAGGGCGAGGGGAAAAACTGTTTTTT. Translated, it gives CASSTRTGRGEKLFF.